Listed here are 3 T cell receptor beta chains from one sample, sequenced in a study of glioma-infiltrating T cells. Using RNA template, CDR3s of TCR alpha and beta were amplified with iRepertoire arm-PCR. Each CDR3 protein is one row after TCRdb ran MiXCR on the multiplex PCR reads. This table has 150,000 to 200,000 distinct CDR3 sequences, about 40% appearing once. Material for sequencing was glioma tissue, nonneoplastic brain tissue, or PBMCs (not recorded which). All receptors derive from a human donor with low-grade glioma or glioblastoma, undergoing nonglioma brain surgery, or in good health (not recorded which).

Concerning this clonotype: A much more abundant neighbour one base away suggests this may be a read error. The chain combines TRBV2 with TRBJ2-1; D uncertain. The V gene lost 5 bases and the J gene lost 7 bases, with 9 bases spanning the gap. CDR3 length equals 12 residues. Looked up from germline, CDR1 is SNHLY and CDR2 is FYNNEI. The DNA for the CDR3 is TGTGCCAGCAGTACCCCCGTGAATGAGCAGTTCTTC. Protein product: CASSTPVNEQFF.

On this clonotype itself: A junction boundary mismatches the germline segment, possibly from a read error. The CDR3 is CSAREEGNQHQHF. CDR3 in DNA: TGCAGTGCTAGAGAAGAAGGGAATCAGCACCAGCATTTT. The chain couples TRBV20-1 to TRBJ1-5; D gene uncertain. The CDR3 spans 13 residues. CDR1 DFQATT and CDR2 SNEGSKA come from the germline V gene (reference sequence).

Note on this clonotype: The CDR3 does not close with the conserved phenylalanine or tryptophan, likely indicating a read error. The chain combines TRBV3-1 with TRBJ1-2; the D is unclear. Deletions cut 1 base from V and 7 bases from J, with 4 bases between. This CDR3 contains 11 residues. The germline gives CDR1 LGHDT, CDR2 YNNKEL (reference sequence). This CDR3 is CASSQGLGYTI. The CDR3 bases are TGTGCCAGCAGCCAAGGACTTGGCTACACCATC.